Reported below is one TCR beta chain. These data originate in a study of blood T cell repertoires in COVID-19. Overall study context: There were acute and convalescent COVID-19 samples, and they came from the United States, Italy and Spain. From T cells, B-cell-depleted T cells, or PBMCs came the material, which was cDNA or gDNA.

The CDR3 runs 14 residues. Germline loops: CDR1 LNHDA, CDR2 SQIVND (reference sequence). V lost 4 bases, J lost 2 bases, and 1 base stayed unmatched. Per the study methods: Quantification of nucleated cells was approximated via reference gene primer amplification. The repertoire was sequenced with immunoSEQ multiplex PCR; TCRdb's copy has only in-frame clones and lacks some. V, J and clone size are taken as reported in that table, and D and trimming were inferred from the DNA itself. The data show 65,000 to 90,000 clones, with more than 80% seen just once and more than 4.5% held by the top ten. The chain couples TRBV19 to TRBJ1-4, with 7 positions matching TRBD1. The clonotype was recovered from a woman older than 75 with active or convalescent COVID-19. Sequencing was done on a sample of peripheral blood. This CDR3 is CASSRGQTNEKLFF. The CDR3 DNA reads TGTGCCAGTAGTAGGGGACAGACTAATGAAAAACTGTTTTTT.